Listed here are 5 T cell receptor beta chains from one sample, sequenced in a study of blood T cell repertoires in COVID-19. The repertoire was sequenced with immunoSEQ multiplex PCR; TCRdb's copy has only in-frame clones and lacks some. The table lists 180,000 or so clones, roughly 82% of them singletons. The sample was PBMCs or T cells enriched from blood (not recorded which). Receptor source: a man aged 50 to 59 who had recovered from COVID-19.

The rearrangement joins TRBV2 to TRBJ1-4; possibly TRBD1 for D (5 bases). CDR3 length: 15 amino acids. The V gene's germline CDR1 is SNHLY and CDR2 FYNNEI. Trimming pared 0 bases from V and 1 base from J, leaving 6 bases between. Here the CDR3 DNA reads TGTGCCAGCAGTGAAGCAGGGGTAACTAATGAAAAACTGTTTTTT. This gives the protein CASSEAGVTNEKLFF.

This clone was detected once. In DNA, the CDR3 is TGCAGCGTCACTACAGGGTCCCACGAGCAGTACTTC. It encodes CSVTTGSHEQYF. The gene calls are TRBV29-1 and TRBJ2-7, with a tentative D call TRBD1 (6 bases). The CDR3 has 12 residues. Trimming cost V 6 bases and J 5 bases, with 14 bases left between them. CDR1 is SQVTM, CDR2 ANQGSEA, per germline.

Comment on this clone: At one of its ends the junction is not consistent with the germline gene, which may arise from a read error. CDR3 amino acids: CASSIRDSHEQYF. CDR3 coding DNA: TGTGCCAGTAGTATTAGGGACTCCCACGAGCAGTACTTC. The chain uses TRBV19 and TRBJ2-7; tentatively, D is TRBD2 (6 bases). The CDR3 runs to 13 residues. Germline V gene data show CDR1 as LNHDA and CDR2 as SQIVND (reference sequence).

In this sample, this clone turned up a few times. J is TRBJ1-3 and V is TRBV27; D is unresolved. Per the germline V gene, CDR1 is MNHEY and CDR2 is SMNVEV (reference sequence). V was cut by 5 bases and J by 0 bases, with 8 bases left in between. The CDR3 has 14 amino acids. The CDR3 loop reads CASSPMSSGNTIYF. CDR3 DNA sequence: TGTGCCAGCAGTCCCATGAGCTCTGGAAACACCATATATTTT.

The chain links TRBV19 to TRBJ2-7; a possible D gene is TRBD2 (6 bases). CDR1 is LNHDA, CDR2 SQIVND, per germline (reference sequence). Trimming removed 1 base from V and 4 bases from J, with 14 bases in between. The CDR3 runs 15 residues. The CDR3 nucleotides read TGTGCCAGTAGTATAGTCGGGGGTCTATCGTACGAGCAGTACTTC. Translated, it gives CASSIVGGLSYEQYF.